This T cell receptor beta chain came from a study of control samples from healthy donors and cancer patients. The table came from immunoSEQ multiplex PCR; TCRdb's copy has only in-frame clones and leaves some out. The repertoire has approximately 140,000 clones, roughly 89% of them found once; the top ten carry approximately 6.8%. CDR1 is SEHNR, CDR2 FQNEAQ, per germline (reference sequence). The CDR3 length is 13 residues. With 3 bases clipped from V and 6 bases from J, the junction kept 2 bases outside the gene matches. The sample taken for sequencing was blood. The receptor was derived from a young man in good health. This chain connects TRBV7-9 to TRBJ1-1; the match to TRBD1 covers 9 bases. The CDR3 DNA follows: TGTGCCAGCAGCTTCCGACAGGGGGCTGAAGCTTTCTTT. Amino acid sequence: CASSFRQGAEAFF.